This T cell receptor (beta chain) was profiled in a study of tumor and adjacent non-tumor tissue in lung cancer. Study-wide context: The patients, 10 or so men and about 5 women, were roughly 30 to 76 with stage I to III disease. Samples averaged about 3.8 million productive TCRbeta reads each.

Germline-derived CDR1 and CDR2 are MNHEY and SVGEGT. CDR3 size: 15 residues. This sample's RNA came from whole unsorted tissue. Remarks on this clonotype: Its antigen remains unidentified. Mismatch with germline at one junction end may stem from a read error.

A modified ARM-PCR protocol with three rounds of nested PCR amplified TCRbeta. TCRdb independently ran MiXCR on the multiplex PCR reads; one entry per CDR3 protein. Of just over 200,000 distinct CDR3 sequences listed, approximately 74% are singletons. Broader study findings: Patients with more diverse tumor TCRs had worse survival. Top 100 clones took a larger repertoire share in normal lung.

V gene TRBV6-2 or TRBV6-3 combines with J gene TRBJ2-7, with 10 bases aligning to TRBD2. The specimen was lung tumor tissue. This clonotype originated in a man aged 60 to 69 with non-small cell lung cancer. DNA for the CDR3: TGTTCCAGCAGACGTCCAACTAGCGGGACCTACGAGCAGTACTTC. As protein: CSSRRPTSGTYEQYF.